What follows are 17 T cell receptor beta chains derived from one specimen sequenced in a study of post-analysis software for immune sequencing data (dated by TCRdb to 2013 to 2016). Overall results and qualifications from the work: A few TRBV segments, including TRBV5-6, TRBV5-1 and TRBV20-1, were significantly more frequent in patients than controls.

Library preparation used PCR. For sequencing, an Illumina HiSeq 2500 was employed. To reduce PCR and sequencing biases, unique molecular identifiers were incorporated into the TCR beta cDNA libraries. TCRdb passed the public sequencing reads through fastp at Q25 and MiXCR, retaining productive beta sequences. All rows with the same CDR3 protein become a single entry with the most common DNA and genes. Within this sample are 800,000 to 950,000 distinct CDR3 sequences, with roughly 50% of them counted one time only. About 4.8% of the sample comes from the top ten. The antigens for these receptors are not known. Sequenced sample: blood. These receptors all stem from a girl between 5 and 17 years old with multiple sclerosis.

CDR3 DNA: TGCGCCAGCAGCCCTGGACTAGCGGGACTCGGCACCAATGAGCAGTTCTTC. Its protein product is CASSPGLAGLGTNEQFF. The V gene is TRBV5-1, the J gene TRBJ2-1, with TRBD2 identical over 12 bases. V was pared by 4 bases and J by 6 bases, with 11 bases of the junction left unmatched. CDR3 size: 17 residues. Per germline, CDR1 SGHRS and CDR2 YFSETQ.

The chain employs TRBV9 and TRBJ2-1; TRBD2 matches 10 bases. After removal of 0 bases from V and 9 bases from J, the junction contained 9 bases not matched to a gene. Germline V gene data show CDR1 as SGDLS and CDR2 as YYNGEE. This CDR3 has 16 residues. The DNA of the CDR3 is TGTGCCAGCAGCGTAGAGAGCGGGGGGGCCGTACCTGAGCAGTTCTTC. It translates to CASSVESGGAVPEQFF. Using reference TRBV9 and TRBJ2-1 for the parts outside the CDR3, the full variable domain is DSGVTQTPKHLITATGQRVTLRCSPRSGDLSVYWYQQSLDQGLQFLIQYYNGEERAKGNILERFSAQQFPDLHSELNLSSLELGDSALYFCASSVESGGAVPEQFFGPGTRLTVL.

The V gene is TRBV5-1, the J gene TRBJ1-4; the match to TRBD1 covers 8 bases. Trimming took 4 bases from V and 5 from J; bases not matched to a gene: 4. This CDR3 comprises 14 residues. Germline CDR1 is SGHRS and CDR2 is YFSETQ. The CDR3 is CASSGTGYNEKLFF. Here the CDR3 DNA reads TGCGCCAGCAGCGGGACAGGATACAATGAAAAACTGTTTTTT.

The chain has TRBV29-1 and TRBJ2-7; 7 nucleotides agree with TRBD1. This CDR3 has 13 amino acids. Trimming removed 4 bases from V and 4 bases from J; junction bases left unmatched: 7. The germline gives CDR1 SQVTM, CDR2 ANQGSEA. CDR3 in amino acids: CSVAGQALYEQYF. The CDR3 DNA reads as TGCAGCGTTGCAGGACAGGCGCTATACGAGCAGTACTTC.

This rearrangement joins TRBV25-1 to TRBJ1-2; D unclear. CDR1 is MGHDK and CDR2 is SYGVNS in the germline V gene. Trimming shortened V by 1 base and J by 9 bases, and 12 bases separated the two germline ends. This CDR3 spans 13 amino acids. The CDR3 nucleotides read TGTGCCAGCAGTGAATTTAAGGGTTTGAGCTACACCTTC. Amino acid sequence: CASSEFKGLSYTF.

This rearrangement joins TRBV6-5 to TRBJ1-4; D uncertain. This CDR3 contains 15 residues. Trimming shortened V by 1 base and J by 8 bases, and 14 bases separated the two germline ends. The germline gives CDR1 MNHEY, CDR2 SVGAGI. CDR3 coding DNA: TGTGCCAGCAGTTACTATCCATCCGCGAGGGAAAAACTGTTTTTT. Translated: CASSYYPSAREKLFF.

In its sample, this clonotype was seen a few times. V and J are TRBV12-3 or TRBV12-4 and TRBJ2-1; 11 bases line up with TRBD1. This CDR3 has 16 residues. The ends lost 5 bases at V and 5 bases at J; junction bases unmatched: 8. The CDR3 protein is CASSPGQGAWNNEQFF. The CDR3 DNA reads as TGTGCCAGCAGTCCAGGACAGGGGGCTTGGAACAATGAGCAGTTCTTC.

The V and J genes are TRBV12-3 or TRBV12-4 and TRBJ2-1, with 8 bases identical to TRBD2. V shed 7 bases, J shed 2 bases, and the junction held 13 bases outside the gene matches. This CDR3 region has 17 residues. Here the CDR3 reads CASTLPRTSFTYNEQFF. The CDR3 region has the DNA TGTGCCAGCACCCTCCCCCGGACTAGCTTCACCTACAATGAGCAGTTCTTC.

The chain carries TRBV10-3 and TRBJ1-2; no clear D gene. CDR3 length: 14 amino acids. Trimming stripped 2 bases from V and 4 bases from J, with 11 bases between. CDR1 ENHRY and CDR2 SYGVKD come from the germline V gene. The CDR3 reads CAISEEGTVYGYTF. DNA for the CDR3: TGTGCCATCAGTGAGGAAGGCACCGTCTATGGCTACACCTTC.

The chain employs TRBV7-8 and TRBJ2-7, with D unresolved. Trimming took 1 base from V and 7 from J, leaving 11 bases between them. Germline V gives CDR1 SGHVS, CDR2 FQNEAQ. The CDR3 is made up of 13 amino acids. CDR3 bases: TGTGCCAGCAGCTTAGACTCGGGTATAGAGCAGTACTTC. Translated, it gives CASSLDSGIEQYF. The full variable domain, in which reference TRBV7-8 and TRBJ2-7 provide the parts outside the CDR3, is GAGVSQSPRYKVAKRGQDVALRCDPISGHVSLFWYQQALGQGPEFLTYFQNEAQLDKSGLPSDRFFAERPEGSVSTLKIQRTQQEDSAVYLCASSLDSGIEQYFGPGTRLTVT.

V usage is TRBV29-1 and J usage is TRBJ2-1, with 12 bases aligning to TRBD2. The J segment lost 4 bases and the V segment lost 1 base, leaving 8 bases of the junction unmatched. The CDR3 extends over 17 amino acids. Germline assignment: CDR1 SQVTM and CDR2 ANQGSEA. Here the CDR3 reads CSVEGDASGGAYNEQFF. CDR3 coding DNA: TGCAGCGTTGAAGGGGACGCTAGCGGGGGGGCTTACAATGAGCAGTTCTTC.

This clonotype was observed a single time. This rearrangement joins TRBV15 to TRBJ2-3, with a possible D match to TRBD2 (6 bases). CDR3 length equals 15 residues. CDR1 is LNHNV and CDR2 is YYDKDF in the germline V gene (reference sequence). V was trimmed by 0 bases and J by 6 bases, leaving 13 bases between them. For the CDR3, the DNA is TGTGCCACCAGCAGAGATGTCGCAGGGAGGGATACGCAGTATTTT. The encoded protein is CATSRDVAGRDTQYF.

The chain joins TRBV12-3 or TRBV12-4 to TRBJ2-3, with D possibly matching TRBD2 (6 bases). The CDR3 contains 15 residues. V lost 8 bases, J lost 7 bases, and 22 bases lay in between. This chain's CDR3 is CASGTEGLAGNTQYF. The CDR3 bases are TGTGCCAGCGGGACGGAGGGGCTAGCAGGAAATACGCAGTATTTT.

This clonotype was found a few times. V usage is TRBV9 and J usage is TRBJ1-1; no definite D call. The CDR3 sequence is 17 residues long. From germline, CDR1 is SGDLS and CDR2 YYNGEE. Trimming took off 4 bases at V and 0 bases at J, with 19 bases between the two ends. This chain's CDR3 is CASSSGGVSWVNTEAFF. The DNA of the CDR3 is TGTGCCAGCAGCTCGGGAGGCGTTTCTTGGGTGAACACTGAAGCTTTCTTT.

This clonotype appeared a few times. CDR3 loop: CASSPLARSTDTQYF. The DNA for the CDR3 is TGTGCCAGCAGTCCCCTAGCGAGGAGCACAGATACGCAGTATTTT. The V and J genes are TRBV6-5 and TRBJ2-3; D perhaps matches TRBD2 (6 bases). CDR3 length equals 15 residues. Germline CDR1 and CDR2: MNHEY and SVGAGI. V lost 5 bases and J lost 0, with 12 bases in between.

This clonotype occurred a few times. The gene calls are TRBV29-1 and TRBJ2-3; D gene uncertain. CDR1 is SQVTM, CDR2 ANQGSEA, per germline. The CDR3 runs to 15 residues. V was trimmed by 5 bases and J by 3 bases, leaving 18 bases between them. CDR3 coding DNA: TGCAGCGTTCTTCTGCGGCCCATCCAAACAGATACGCAGTATTTT. This translates into CSVLLRPIQTDTQYF.

V gene TRBV12-3 or TRBV12-4 combines with J gene TRBJ2-3, with 11 bases lining up with TRBD2. V dropped 4 bases and J dropped 4; count of bases not matched to a gene: 4. This CDR3 has 15 amino acids. Here the CDR3 reads CASSSTSGDADTQYF. Written as DNA, the CDR3 is TGTGCCAGCAGTTCGACTAGCGGGGACGCAGATACGCAGTATTTT.